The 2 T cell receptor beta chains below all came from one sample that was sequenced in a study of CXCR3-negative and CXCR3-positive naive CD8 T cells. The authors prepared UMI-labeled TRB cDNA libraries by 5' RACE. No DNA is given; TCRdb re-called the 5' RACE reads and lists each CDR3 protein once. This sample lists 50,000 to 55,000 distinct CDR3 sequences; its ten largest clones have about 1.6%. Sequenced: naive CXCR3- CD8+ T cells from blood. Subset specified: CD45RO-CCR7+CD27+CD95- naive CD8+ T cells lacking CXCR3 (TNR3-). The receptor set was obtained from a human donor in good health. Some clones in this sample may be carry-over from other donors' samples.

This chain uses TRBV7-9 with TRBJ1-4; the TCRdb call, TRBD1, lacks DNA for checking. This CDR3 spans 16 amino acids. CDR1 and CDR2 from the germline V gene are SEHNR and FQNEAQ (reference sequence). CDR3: CASSLDRKGQGEKLFF.

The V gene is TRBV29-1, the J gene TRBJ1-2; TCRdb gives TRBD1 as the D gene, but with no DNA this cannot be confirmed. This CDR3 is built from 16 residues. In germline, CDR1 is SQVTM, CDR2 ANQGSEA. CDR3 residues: CSGQILKQGFGYGYTF. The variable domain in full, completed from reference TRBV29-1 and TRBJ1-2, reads SAVISQKPSRDICQRGTSLTIQCQVDSQVTMMFWYRQQPGQSLTLIATANQGSEATYESGFVIDKFPISRPNLTFSTLTVSNMSPEDSSIYLCSGQILKQGFGYGYTFGSGTRLTVV.